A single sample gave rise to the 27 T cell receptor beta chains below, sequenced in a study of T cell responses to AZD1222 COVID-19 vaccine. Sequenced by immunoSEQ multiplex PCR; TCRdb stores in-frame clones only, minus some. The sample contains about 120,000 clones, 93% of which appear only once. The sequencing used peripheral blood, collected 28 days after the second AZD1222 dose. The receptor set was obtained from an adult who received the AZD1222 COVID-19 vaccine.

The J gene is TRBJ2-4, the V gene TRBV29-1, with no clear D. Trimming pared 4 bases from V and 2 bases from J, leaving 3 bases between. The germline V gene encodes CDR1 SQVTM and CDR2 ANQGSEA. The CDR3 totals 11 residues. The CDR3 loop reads CSVVSKNIQYF. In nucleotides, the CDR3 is TGCAGCGTTGTGTCCAAAAACATTCAGTACTTC.

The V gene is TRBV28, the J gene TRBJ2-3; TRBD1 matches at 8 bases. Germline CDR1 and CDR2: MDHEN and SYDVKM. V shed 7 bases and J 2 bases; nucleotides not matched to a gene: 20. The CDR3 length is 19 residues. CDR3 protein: CASIWDRPRGGRNTDTQYF. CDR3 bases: TGTGCCAGCATCTGGGACAGGCCCCGTGGGGGGAGAAACACAGATACGCAGTATTTT.

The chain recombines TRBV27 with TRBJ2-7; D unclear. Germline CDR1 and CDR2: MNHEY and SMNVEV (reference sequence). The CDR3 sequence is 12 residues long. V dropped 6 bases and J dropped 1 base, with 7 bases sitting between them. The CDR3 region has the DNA TGTGCCAGCAGGAACCCTTCCTACGAGCAGTACTTC. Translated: CASRNPSYEQYF.

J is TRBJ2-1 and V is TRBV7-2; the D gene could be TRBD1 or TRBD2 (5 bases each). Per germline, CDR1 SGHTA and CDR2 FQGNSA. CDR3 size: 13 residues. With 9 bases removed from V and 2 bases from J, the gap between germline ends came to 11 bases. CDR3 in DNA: TGTGCCAGTGGGACGTCCGCCTACAATGAGCAGTTCTTC. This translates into CASGTSAYNEQFF.

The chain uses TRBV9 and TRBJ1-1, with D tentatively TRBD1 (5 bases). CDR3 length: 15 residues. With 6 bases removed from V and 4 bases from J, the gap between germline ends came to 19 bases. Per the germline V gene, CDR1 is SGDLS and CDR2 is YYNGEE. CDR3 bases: TGTGCCAGCAATAACGGAGGAAGGGGCGGCACTGAAGCTTTCTTT. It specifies CASNNGGRGGTEAFF. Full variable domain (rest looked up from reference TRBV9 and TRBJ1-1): DSGVTQTPKHLITATGQRVTLRCSPRSGDLSVYWYQQSLDQGLQFLIQYYNGEERAKGNILERFSAQQFPDLHSELNLSSLELGDSALYFCASNNGGRGGTEAFFGQGTRLTVV.

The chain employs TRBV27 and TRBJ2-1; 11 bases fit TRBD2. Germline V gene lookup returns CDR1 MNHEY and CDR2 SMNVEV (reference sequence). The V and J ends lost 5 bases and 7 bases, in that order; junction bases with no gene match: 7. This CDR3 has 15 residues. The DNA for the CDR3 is TGTGCCAGCAGTAAGCGGACTAGCGGGCAGAATGAGCAGTTCTTC. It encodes CASSKRTSGQNEQFF.

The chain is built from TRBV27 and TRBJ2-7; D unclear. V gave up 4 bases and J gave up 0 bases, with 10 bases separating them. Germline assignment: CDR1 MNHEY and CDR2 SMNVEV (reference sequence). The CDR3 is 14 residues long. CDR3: CASSSAWGSYEQYF. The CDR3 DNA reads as TGTGCCAGCAGTTCTGCGTGGGGCTCCTACGAGCAGTACTTC.

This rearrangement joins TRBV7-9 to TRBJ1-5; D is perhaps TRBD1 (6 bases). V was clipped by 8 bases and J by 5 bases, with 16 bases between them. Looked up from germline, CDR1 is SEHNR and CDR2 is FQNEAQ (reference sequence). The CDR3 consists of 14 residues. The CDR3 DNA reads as TGTGCCAGCGGAGGGGGGGCAGCGGATCAGCCCCAGCATTTT. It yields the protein CASGGGAADQPQHF.

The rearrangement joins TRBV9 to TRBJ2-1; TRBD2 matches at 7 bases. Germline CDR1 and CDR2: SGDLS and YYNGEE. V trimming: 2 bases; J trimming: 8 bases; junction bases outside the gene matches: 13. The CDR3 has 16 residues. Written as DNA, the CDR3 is TGTGCCAGCAGCGTGGCACTAGCGCCAGGACCACATGAGCAGTTCTTC. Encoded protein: CASSVALAPGPHEQFF.

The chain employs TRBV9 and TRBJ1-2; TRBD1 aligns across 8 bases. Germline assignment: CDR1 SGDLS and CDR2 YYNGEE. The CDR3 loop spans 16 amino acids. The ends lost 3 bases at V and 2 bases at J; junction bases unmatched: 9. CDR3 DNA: TGTGCCAGCAGCGCTAGGACAGGGTTAGGGAACTATGGCTACACCTTC. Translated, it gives CASSARTGLGNYGYTF.

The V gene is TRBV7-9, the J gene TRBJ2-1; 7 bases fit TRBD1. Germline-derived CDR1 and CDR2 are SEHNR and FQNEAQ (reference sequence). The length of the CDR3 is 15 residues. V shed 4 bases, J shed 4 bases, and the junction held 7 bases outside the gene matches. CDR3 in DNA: TGTGCCAGCAGCTCGGGACAGACCCCTTACAATGAGCAGTTCTTC. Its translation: CASSSGQTPYNEQFF.

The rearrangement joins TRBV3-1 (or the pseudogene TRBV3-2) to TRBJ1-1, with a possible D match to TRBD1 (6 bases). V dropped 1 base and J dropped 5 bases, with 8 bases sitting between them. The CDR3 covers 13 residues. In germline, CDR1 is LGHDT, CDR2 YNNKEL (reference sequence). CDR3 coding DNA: TGTGCCAGCAGCCAAGCCAGGGGTACTGAAGCTTTCTTT. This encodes CASSQARGTEAFF.

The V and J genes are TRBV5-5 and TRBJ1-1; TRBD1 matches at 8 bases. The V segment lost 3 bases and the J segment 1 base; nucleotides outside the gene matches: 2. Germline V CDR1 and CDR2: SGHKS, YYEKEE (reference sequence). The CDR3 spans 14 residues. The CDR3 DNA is TGTGCCAGCAGCTCTGGACAGGGGAACACTGAAGCTTTCTTT. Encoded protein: CASSSGQGNTEAFF.

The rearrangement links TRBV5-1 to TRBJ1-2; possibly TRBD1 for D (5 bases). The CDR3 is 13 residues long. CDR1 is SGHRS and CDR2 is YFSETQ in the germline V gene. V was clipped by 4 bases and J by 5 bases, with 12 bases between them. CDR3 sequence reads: CASSQEAGYGYTF. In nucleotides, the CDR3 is TGCGCCAGCAGCCAAGAAGCAGGGTATGGCTACACCTTC.

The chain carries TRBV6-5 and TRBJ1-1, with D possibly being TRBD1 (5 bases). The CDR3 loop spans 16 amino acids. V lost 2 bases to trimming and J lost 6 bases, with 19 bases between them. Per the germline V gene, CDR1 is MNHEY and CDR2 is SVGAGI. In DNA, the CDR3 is TGTGCCAGCAGTTACGTCTACAGGACCCAGAAAGCTGAAGCTTTCTTT. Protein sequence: CASSYVYRTQKAEAFF.

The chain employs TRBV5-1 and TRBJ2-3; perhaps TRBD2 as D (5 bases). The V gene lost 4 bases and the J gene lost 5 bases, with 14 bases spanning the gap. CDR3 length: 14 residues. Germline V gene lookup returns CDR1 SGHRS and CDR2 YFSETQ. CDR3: CASSPRGNGDTQYF. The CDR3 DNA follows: TGCGCCAGCAGCCCGAGAGGGAACGGAGATACGCAGTATTTT. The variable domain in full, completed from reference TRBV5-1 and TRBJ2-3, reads KAGVTQTPRYLIKTRGQQVTLSCSPISGHRSVSWYQQTPGQGLQFLFEYFSETQRNKGNFPGRFSGRQFSNSRSEMNVSTLELGDSALYLCASSPRGNGDTQYFGPGTRLTVL.

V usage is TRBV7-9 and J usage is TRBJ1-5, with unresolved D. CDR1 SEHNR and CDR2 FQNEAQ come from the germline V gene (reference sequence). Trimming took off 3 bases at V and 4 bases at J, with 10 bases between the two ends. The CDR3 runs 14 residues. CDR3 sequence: CASSFTGENQPQHF. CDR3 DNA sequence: TGTGCCAGCAGCTTCACGGGCGAGAATCAGCCCCAGCATTTT.

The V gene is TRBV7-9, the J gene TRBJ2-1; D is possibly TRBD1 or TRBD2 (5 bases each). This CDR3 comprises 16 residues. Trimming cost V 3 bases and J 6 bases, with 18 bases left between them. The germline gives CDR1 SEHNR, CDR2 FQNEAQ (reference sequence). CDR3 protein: CASSFGGGTIGNEQFF. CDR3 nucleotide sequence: TGTGCCAGCAGCTTTGGGGGTGGGACCATAGGCAATGAGCAGTTCTTC.

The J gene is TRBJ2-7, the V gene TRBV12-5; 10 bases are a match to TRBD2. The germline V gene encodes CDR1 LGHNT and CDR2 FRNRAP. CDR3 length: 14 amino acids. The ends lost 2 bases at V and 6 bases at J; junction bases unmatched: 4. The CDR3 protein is CASGLLAGVLEQYF. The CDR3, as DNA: TGTGCTAGTGGTTTGCTAGCGGGAGTTCTCGAGCAGTACTTC.

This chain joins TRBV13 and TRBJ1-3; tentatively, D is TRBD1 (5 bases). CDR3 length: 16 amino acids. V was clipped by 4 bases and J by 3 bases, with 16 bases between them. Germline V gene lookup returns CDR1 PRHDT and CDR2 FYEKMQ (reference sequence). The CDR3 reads CASSSTWGSRGNTIYF. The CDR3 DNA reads TGTGCCAGCAGCTCTACGTGGGGGTCTCGTGGAAACACCATATATTTT.

The CDR3 bases are TGTGCCAGCAGCCAAGGCCCCTCCTACGAGCAGTACTTC. Protein sequence: CASSQGPSYEQYF. This sequence joins TRBV14 and TRBJ2-7; D is undetermined. Germline loops: CDR1 SGHDN, CDR2 FVKESK. V lost 1 base, J lost 0 bases, and 4 bases lay in between. The CDR3 loop spans 13 amino acids.

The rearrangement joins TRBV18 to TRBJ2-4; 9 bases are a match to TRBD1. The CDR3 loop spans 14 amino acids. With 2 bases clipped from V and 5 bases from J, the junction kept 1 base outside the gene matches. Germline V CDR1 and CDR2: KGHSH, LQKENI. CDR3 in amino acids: CASSPWDRENIQYF. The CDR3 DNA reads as TGTGCCAGCTCACCATGGGACAGGGAAAACATTCAGTACTTC.

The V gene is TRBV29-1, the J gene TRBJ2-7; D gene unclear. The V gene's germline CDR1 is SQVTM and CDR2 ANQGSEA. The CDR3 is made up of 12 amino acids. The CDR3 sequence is CTIRPTSHEQYF. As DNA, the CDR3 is TGCACGATAAGGCCCACCAGCCACGAGCAGTACTTC.

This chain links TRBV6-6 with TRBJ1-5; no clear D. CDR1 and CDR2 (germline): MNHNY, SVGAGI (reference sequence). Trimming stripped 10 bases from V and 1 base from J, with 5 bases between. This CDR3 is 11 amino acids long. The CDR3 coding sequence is TGTGCCACCGGGAGCAATCAGCCCCAGCATTTT. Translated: CATGSNQPQHF.

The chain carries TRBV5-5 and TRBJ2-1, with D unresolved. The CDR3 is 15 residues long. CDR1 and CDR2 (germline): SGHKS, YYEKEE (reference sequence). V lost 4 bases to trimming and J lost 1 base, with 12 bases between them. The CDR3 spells CASSPMVLSYNEQFF. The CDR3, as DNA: TGTGCCAGCAGCCCGATGGTTCTGTCCTACAATGAGCAGTTCTTC.

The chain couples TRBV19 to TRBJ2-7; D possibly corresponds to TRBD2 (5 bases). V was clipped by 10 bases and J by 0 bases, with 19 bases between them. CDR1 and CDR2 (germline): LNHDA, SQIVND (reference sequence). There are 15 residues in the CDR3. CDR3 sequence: CATAPAARDSYEQYF. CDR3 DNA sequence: TGTGCCACTGCCCCAGCGGCCCGGGACTCCTACGAGCAGTACTTC.

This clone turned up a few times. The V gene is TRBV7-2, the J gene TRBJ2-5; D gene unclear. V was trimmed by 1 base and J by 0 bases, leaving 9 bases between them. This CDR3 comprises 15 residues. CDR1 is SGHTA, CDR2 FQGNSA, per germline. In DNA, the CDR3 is TGTGCCAGCAGCTTAGAGGGCAGAAACCAAGAGACCCAGTACTTC. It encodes CASSLEGRNQETQYF.